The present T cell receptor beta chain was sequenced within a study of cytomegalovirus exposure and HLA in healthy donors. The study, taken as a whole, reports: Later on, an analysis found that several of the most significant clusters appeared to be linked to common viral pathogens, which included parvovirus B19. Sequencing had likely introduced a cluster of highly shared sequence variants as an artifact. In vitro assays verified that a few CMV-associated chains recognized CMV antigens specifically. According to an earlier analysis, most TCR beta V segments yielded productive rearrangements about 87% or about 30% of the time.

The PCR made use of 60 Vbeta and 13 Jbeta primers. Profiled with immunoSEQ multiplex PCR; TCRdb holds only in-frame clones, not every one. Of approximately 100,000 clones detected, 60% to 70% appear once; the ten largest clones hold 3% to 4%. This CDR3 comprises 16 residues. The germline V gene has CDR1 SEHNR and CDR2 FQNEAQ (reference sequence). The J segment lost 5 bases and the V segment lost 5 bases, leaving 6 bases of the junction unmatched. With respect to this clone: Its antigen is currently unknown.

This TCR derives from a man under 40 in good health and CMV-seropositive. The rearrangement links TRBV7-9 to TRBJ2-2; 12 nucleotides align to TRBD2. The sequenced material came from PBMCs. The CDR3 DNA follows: TGTGCCAGCAGCACCCTAGCGGGGGGGCCGACCGGGGAGCTGTTTTTT. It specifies CASSTLAGGPTGELFF.